The clone carrying this TCR beta chain has at least ten counts. The data were taken from a study of T-cell reconstitution after alpha-beta-depleted transplantation in children. Germline V gene lookup returns CDR1 KGHDR and CDR2 SFDVKD. Trimming removed 1 base from V and 4 bases from J, with 15 bases in between. CDR3 length equals 16 residues. The TCRbeta library incorporated unique molecular identifiers. From the PCR reads, TCRdb called clonotypes with MiXCR, one entry per CDR3 protein. The table lists 550,000 to 800,000 distinct CDR3 sequences, 10% to 15% of them singletons, with around 0.79% in the top ten.

This TCR was recovered from a girl aged 2 to 10 with congenital amegakaryocytic thrombocytopenia, due to receive a stem cell transplant. V and J are TRBV24-1 and TRBJ2-5, with D perhaps TRBD2 (6 bases). The material sequenced was PBMCs, taken before TCRalphabeta/CD19-depleted stem cell transplant. CDR3 in DNA: TGTGCCACCAGTGATTTTAAGACTGGGGGAGGAGAGACCCAGTACTTC. It codes for CATSDFKTGGGETQYF.